Following are 22 T cell receptor beta chains from one sample sequenced in a study of T cells in Graves' hyperthyroidism and ophthalmopathy (dated by TCRdb to between 2018 and 2020). The method was multiplex PCR. TCRdb shows the sequencer as Illumina HiSeq 2000. The TCR beta CDR3 regions were amplified from RNA transcripts. For the first round of RT-PCR on the TCR CDR3, the HTBI primer set was used together with the Qiagen OneStep RT-PCR kit. TCRdb ran its own pipeline on the public reads, namely fastp trimming at Q25 and MiXCR clone calling, and kept in-frame beta chains. Entries are consolidated by CDR3 protein sequence, retaining the most common genes and DNA. The sample table lists fewer than 600,000 distinct CDR3 sequences, 13% to 15% of them with a count of one. Around 13% of the sample is held by the ten biggest clonotypes. Sequences were obtained from blood. These receptor sequences come from a middle-aged woman with Graves' hyperthyroidism.

This clonotype was seen at least ten times. The CDR3 DNA sequence: TGTGCCACCCACACGAACACCGGGGAGCTGTTTTTT. Translation: CATHTNTGELFF. The chain recombines TRBV10-3 with TRBJ2-2; no reliable D call. The CDR3 is made up of 12 amino acids. Germline CDR1 is ENHRY and CDR2 is SYGVKD. Deletions cut 10 bases from V and 0 bases from J, with 6 bases between.

The chain links TRBV24-1 to TRBJ1-5; D unclear. Germline V gene sequence: CDR1 KGHDR, CDR2 SFDVKD. The CDR3 length is 14 residues. Trimming removed 6 bases at V and 3 bases at J, with 11 bases between. The CDR3 loop reads CATSSGQSNQPQHF. The CDR3, as DNA: TGTGCCACCAGTTCTGGGCAGTCCAATCAGCCCCAGCATTTT.

V gene TRBV28 combines with J gene TRBJ2-7; 8 positions match TRBD2. Trimming removed 5 bases from V and 3 bases from J; junction bases left unmatched: 9. The germline V gene has CDR1 MDHEN and CDR2 SYDVKM. The CDR3 extends over 15 amino acids. The CDR3: CASSGRSGSVYEQYF. The CDR3 nucleotides are TGTGCCAGCAGTGGTCGGAGCGGGAGCGTCTACGAGCAGTACTTC.

This clonotype came up many times. This rearrangement joins TRBV28 to TRBJ2-7; tentatively, D is TRBD1 (6 bases). The CDR3 has 14 residues. The germline V gene has CDR1 MDHEN and CDR2 SYDVKM. V dropped 6 bases and J dropped 4 bases, with 16 bases sitting between them. In DNA form, the CDR3 reads TGTGCCAGCAGCCGTGGACAGATTAAGTACGAGCAGTACTTC. Translated: CASSRGQIKYEQYF.

This clonotype was counted many times. The chain carries TRBV29-1 and TRBJ1-5; D may be TRBD1 (5 bases). The CDR3 has 12 amino acids. Germline-derived CDR1 and CDR2 are SQVTM and ANQGSEA. Trimming removed 4 bases from V and 9 bases from J, with 13 bases in between. For the CDR3, the DNA is TGCAGCGTTGTCCAGGGAAGTGGGCCCCAGCATTTT. As protein: CSVVQGSGPQHF.

In this sample, this clonotype turned up many times. The genes are TRBV12-3 or TRBV12-4 and TRBJ2-3; no definite D call. This CDR3 is built from 15 residues. The germline V and J ends were trimmed by 1 base and 0 bases, with 8 bases remaining between them. The CDR3 DNA follows: TGTGCCAGCAGTTTAGGCGACGGGAGCACAGATACGCAGTATTTT. Protein: CASSLGDGSTDTQYF.

This clonotype has just a few counts. J is TRBJ2-5 and V is TRBV6-1, with D unclear. The V gene's germline CDR1 is MNHNS and CDR2 SASEGT. The CDR3 contains 13 residues. V was cut by 6 bases and J by 1 base, with 9 bases left in between. CDR3: CASRHKGQETQYF. As DNA, the CDR3 is TGTGCCAGCAGACACAAAGGCCAAGAGACCCAGTACTTC.

In its sample, this clonotype was seen many times. The chain links TRBV5-1 to TRBJ2-7; 14 nucleotides align to TRBD2. CDR1 is SGHRS and CDR2 is YFSETQ in the germline V gene. V gave up 4 bases and J gave up 6 bases; unmatched junction bases: 6. This CDR3 has 15 amino acids. DNA for the CDR3: TGCGCCAGCAGCCCGGGACTAGCGGGAGCTCTCGAGCAGTACTTC. Translating it yields CASSPGLAGALEQYF.

This clonotype appeared many times. The chain is built from TRBV10-1 and TRBJ2-3, with TRBD2 matching 11 bases. The CDR3 extends over 16 amino acids. Germline V lookup: CDR1 WNHNN, CDR2 SYGVQD (reference sequence). V was pared by 1 base and J by 6 bases, with 6 bases of the junction left unmatched. CDR3 DNA sequence: TGCGCCAGCAGTGAGTTACTAGCGGGAGTCACGGATACGCAGTATTTT. Its translation is CASSELLAGVTDTQYF.

The J gene is TRBJ2-2, the V gene TRBV6-2 or TRBV6-3; D uncertain. The CDR3 runs 15 residues. With 0 bases removed from V and 0 bases from J, the gap between germline ends came to 5 bases. Germline V CDR1 and CDR2: MNHEY, SVGEGT. The chain's CDR3 is CASSYSPSNTGELFF. The CDR3, as DNA: TGTGCCAGCAGTTACTCGCCTTCGAACACCGGGGAGCTGTTTTTT.

This clonotype was seen many times. The chain carries TRBV2 and TRBJ2-4; D ambiguous. V lost 2 bases and J lost 0, with 8 bases in between. Germline V gives CDR1 SNHLY, CDR2 FYNNEI. The CDR3 runs to 15 residues. The CDR3 spells CASSETPLAKNIQYF. The CDR3 nucleotides are TGTGCCAGCAGTGAAACTCCACTAGCCAAAAACATTCAGTACTTC.

This clonotype was seen a handful of times. V and J are TRBV5-4 and TRBJ2-7; perhaps D is TRBD1 or TRBD2 (5 bases each). The CDR3 contains 15 residues. V gave up 4 bases and J gave up 0 bases, with 14 bases separating them. In germline, CDR1 is SGHNT, CDR2 YYREEE (reference sequence). The CDR3 DNA reads as TGTGCCAGCAGCCGGGACCCCGGGACCTCCTACGAGCAGTACTTC. The encoded protein is CASSRDPGTSYEQYF.

This clonotype was counted ten times or more. The chain joins TRBV30 to TRBJ1-5; D not certain. This CDR3 has 13 residues. The V gene lost 4 bases and the J gene lost 4 bases, with 11 bases spanning the gap. Germline CDR1 GTSNPN, CDR2 SVGIG (reference sequence). CDR3 bases: TGTGCCTGGACCGAGACCGAAAATCAGCCCCAGCATTTT. It yields the protein CAWTETENQPQHF.

This clonotype was seen at least ten times. This chain uses TRBV28 with TRBJ2-4, with 10 bases identical to TRBD1. Germline CDR1 and CDR2: MDHEN and SYDVKM. The CDR3 has 16 amino acids. V lost 4 bases, J lost 6 bases, and 9 bases stayed unmatched. The CDR3 DNA reads TGTGCCAGCAGTTCCCCGGGACAGGGGTTAGGAAACATTCAGTACTTC. It codes for CASSSPGQGLGNIQYF.

This clonotype was recorded many times. The chain couples TRBV12-3 or TRBV12-4 to TRBJ1-2, with 10 bases identical to TRBD1. The CDR3 runs to 15 residues. Trimming took 4 bases from V and 6 from J; bases not matched to a gene: 8. The CDR3 reads CASSSLGTGEDGYTF. The CDR3 coding sequence is TGTGCCAGCAGTTCCCTGGGGACAGGGGAAGATGGCTACACCTTC.

This clonotype was seen only a few times. The chain has TRBV18 and TRBJ2-7, with D tentatively TRBD1 (5 bases). CDR3 length equals 15 residues. V lost 3 bases and J 0 bases, leaving 12 bases between the germline ends. Germline loops: CDR1 KGHSH, CDR2 LQKENI. This chain's CDR3 is CASSPQETVSYEQYF. Here the CDR3 DNA reads TGTGCCAGCTCACCCCAAGAGACAGTCTCCTACGAGCAGTACTTC.

The CDR3 region is CAWSFRAGTGNTIYF. The CDR3 DNA reads as TGTGCCTGGAGTTTCAGGGCAGGGACTGGAAACACCATATATTTT. V and J are TRBV30 and TRBJ1-3; the D gene is possibly TRBD1 (5 bases). The CDR3 is 15 residues long. Trimming cost V 2 bases and J 2 bases, with 13 bases left between them. CDR1 is GTSNPN and CDR2 is SVGIG in the germline V gene (reference sequence).

CDR3 nucleotide sequence: TGCGCCAGCAGCCCGGGACAGGGGGCGAGGGCAGATACGCAGTATTTT. As protein: CASSPGQGARADTQYF. The genes are TRBV5-1 and TRBJ2-3; TRBD1 aligns across 12 bases. CDR1 is SGHRS, CDR2 YFSETQ, per germline. This CDR3 has 16 amino acids. The V and J ends lost 4 bases and 4 bases, in that order; junction bases with no gene match: 7.

This clonotype has a handful of counts. This chain connects TRBV7-9 to TRBJ1-1; no clear D gene. This CDR3 is 18 amino acids long. V was cut by 5 bases and J by 1 base, with 23 bases left in between. The germline gives CDR1 SEHNR, CDR2 FQNEAQ (reference sequence). CDR3 region: CASSPVTGEGSGNTEAFF. The CDR3 DNA follows: TGTGCCAGCAGCCCAGTAACTGGAGAGGGTTCTGGGAACACTGAAGCTTTCTTT. Full variable domain (rest looked up from reference TRBV7-9 and TRBJ1-1): DTGVSQNPRHKITKRGQNVTFRCDPISEHNRLYWYRQTLGQGPEFLTYFQNEAQLEKSRLLSDRFSAERPKGSFSTLEIQRTEQGDSAMYLCASSPVTGEGSGNTEAFFGQGTRLTVV.

The table lists this clonotype with many counts. This chain connects TRBV5-1 to TRBJ2-3; TRBD2 might be the D (6 bases). The CDR3 spans 15 residues. CDR1 is SGHRS, CDR2 YFSETQ, per germline. V was clipped by 4 bases and J by 0 bases, with 12 bases between them. The CDR3: CASSVGGTSTDTQYF. DNA of the CDR3: TGCGCCAGCAGCGTTGGAGGGACTAGCACAGATACGCAGTATTTT.

V gene TRBV25-1 combines with J gene TRBJ2-7; TRBD1 matches at 12 bases. Germline V CDR1 and CDR2: MGHDK, SYGVNS. This CDR3 contains 19 residues. V shed 5 bases and J 0 bases; nucleotides not matched to a gene: 14. DNA for the CDR3: TGTGCCAGCAGTCGGTCCGGGACAGGGGGCCCCGGACGCTCCTACGAGCAGTACTTC. Protein product: CASSRSGTGGPGRSYEQYF.

This clonotype was detected ten times or more. The rearrangement links TRBV20-1 to TRBJ1-1; 10 bases align to TRBD1. CDR3 size: 13 residues. Trimming cost V 6 bases and J 8 bases; bases outside gene matches: 9. CDR1 is DFQATT and CDR2 is SNEGSKA in the germline V gene (reference sequence). This CDR3 is CSATVMTGGEAFF. CDR3 nucleotides: TGCAGTGCAACCGTCATGACAGGGGGCGAAGCTTTCTTT.